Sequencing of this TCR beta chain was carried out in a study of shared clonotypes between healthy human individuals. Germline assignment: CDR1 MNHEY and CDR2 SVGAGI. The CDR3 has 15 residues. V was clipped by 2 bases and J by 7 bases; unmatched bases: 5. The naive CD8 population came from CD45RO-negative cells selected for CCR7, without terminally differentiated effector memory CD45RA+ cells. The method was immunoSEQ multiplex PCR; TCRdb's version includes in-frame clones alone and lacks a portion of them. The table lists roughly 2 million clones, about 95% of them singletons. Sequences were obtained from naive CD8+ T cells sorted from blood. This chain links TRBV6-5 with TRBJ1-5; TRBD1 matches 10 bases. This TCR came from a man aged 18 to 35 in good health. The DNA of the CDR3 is TGTGCCAGCAGTTACGGACAGGGGGTGGGACAGCCCCAGCATTTT. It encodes CASSYGQGVGQPQHF.